What follows are 23 T cell receptor beta chains derived from one specimen sequenced in a study of blood T cells in healthy people across ages. Primed by a sample-barcoded 5' primer and a J-beta primer mix, a second PCR proceeded for about 6 to 11 cycles. A single record per CDR3 protein comes from TCRdb applying MiXCR to the 5' RACE reads. The table includes approximately 900,000 distinct CDR3 sequences, about 44% detected once. Sequenced material: blood. The receptors were sampled from a man aged 30 to 45 in good health.

V gene TRBV20-1 combines with J gene TRBJ2-1; the match to TRBD2 covers 7 bases. The CDR3 is 16 amino acids. In germline, CDR1 is DFQATT, CDR2 SNEGSKA (reference sequence). V lost 0 bases, J lost 1 base, and 6 bases stayed unmatched. CDR3 DNA sequence: TGCAGTGCTAGAGATAGTGGCGGGGGTTCCTACAATGAGCAGTTCTTC. Protein: CSARDSGGGSYNEQFF.

The rearrangement links TRBV6-1 to TRBJ2-7; 11 nucleotides line up with TRBD1. The CDR3 runs 17 residues. Trimming took 6 bases from V and 2 from J; bases not matched to a gene: 12. Germline CDR1 is MNHNS and CDR2 is SASEGT. The CDR3 is CASRTSPGQGVTYEQYF. The DNA of the CDR3 is TGTGCCAGCAGAACCAGTCCGGGACAGGGGGTCACCTACGAGCAGTACTTC.

V is TRBV5-1 and J is TRBJ2-1, with TRBD2 matching 16 bases. This CDR3 region has 16 residues. V shed 4 bases and J 7 bases; nucleotides not matched to a gene: 5. Germline values: CDR1 SGHRS, CDR2 YFSETQ. CDR3 nucleotide sequence: TGCGCCAGCAGCCTTTCGGGACTAGCGGGGGGGAATGAGCAGTTCTTC. Translation: CASSLSGLAGGNEQFF.

This clonotype was picked up a small number of times. This chain connects TRBV7-8 to TRBJ2-7, with TRBD1 identical over 9 bases. The germline CDR1 and CDR2 sequences are SGHVS and FQNEAQ. The ends lost 5 bases at V and 5 bases at J; junction bases unmatched: 13. The CDR3 loop spans 16 amino acids. This chain's CDR3 is CASSLGQGGPVDEQYF. CDR3 in DNA: TGTGCCAGCAGCCTGGGACAGGGTGGGCCAGTCGACGAGCAGTACTTC.

Turning to this clonotype: One end of the junction varies from germline; a read error may be responsible. The chain is built from TRBV12-3 or TRBV12-4 and TRBJ2-5, with unresolved D. The CDR3 spans 11 residues. The CDR3 loop reads CAGRLQETQYF. CDR3 in DNA: TGTGCCGGCAGGTTACAAGAGACCCAGTACTTC.

This clonotype was counted a few times. V and J are TRBV29-1 and TRBJ2-7, with TRBD1 matching 7 bases. The germline V gene has CDR1 SQVTM and CDR2 ANQGSEA. The CDR3 has 12 residues. Germline trimming cut 6 bases from V and 4 bases from J; bases unmatched to any gene: 6. The CDR3 coding sequence is TGCAGCGTGATACAGGGGTTTTACGAGCAGTACTTC. This translates into CSVIQGFYEQYF.

This sequence joins TRBV20-1 and TRBJ1-2; the match to TRBD1 covers 9 bases. From germline, CDR1 is DFQATT and CDR2 SNEGSKA (reference sequence). J was trimmed by 8 bases and V by 0 bases; bases with no gene match: 7. The CDR3 consists of 14 residues. The CDR3 spells CSARDLDRGRGYTF. DNA for the CDR3: TGCAGTGCTAGAGATTTGGACAGGGGCAGGGGCTACACCTTC.

V and J are TRBV14 and TRBJ2-3; the D is unclear. V was cut by 0 bases and J by 6 bases, with 19 bases left in between. The CDR3 is 17 residues long. Germline lookup yields CDR1 SGHDN and CDR2 FVKESK. Written as DNA, the CDR3 is TGTGCCAGCAGCCAAGACCCGATGGGCAGTCGGCTCGATACGCAGTATTTT. Its protein is CASSQDPMGSRLDTQYF.

This clonotype was counted a few times. The chain recombines TRBV4-3 with TRBJ1-5; 8 bases line up with TRBD1. Per the germline V gene, CDR1 is LGHNA and CDR2 is YSLEER. Trimming removed 0 bases from V and 9 bases from J; junction bases left unmatched: 7. The CDR3 contains 15 residues. CDR3 nucleotides: TGCGCCAGCAGCCAAGATTGGACAGGGCTCGGGCCCCAGCATTTT. Translation gives CASSQDWTGLGPQHF.

Many counts were recorded for this clonotype. The chain has TRBV6-5 and TRBJ2-5; weak D call: TRBD1 (6 bases). The V gene's germline CDR1 is MNHEY and CDR2 SVGAGI. The V end was cut by 0 bases, the J end by 0 bases, with 11 bases between. The CDR3 has 16 amino acids. In DNA form, the CDR3 reads TGTGCCAGCAGTTACTCAAATTGGGGGCACCAAGAGACCCAGTACTTC. Amino acids: CASSYSNWGHQETQYF.

The J gene is TRBJ2-5, the V gene TRBV2, with 7 bases fitting TRBD1. Germline lookup yields CDR1 SNHLY and CDR2 FYNNEI. CDR3 size: 13 residues. With 10 bases clipped from V and 0 bases from J, the junction kept 5 bases outside the gene matches. The CDR3 DNA sequence: TGTGCCATGGACAGGACAAACCAAGAGACCCAGTACTTC. Its protein product is CAMDRTNQETQYF.

This chain links TRBV7-9 with TRBJ2-1; TRBD1 agrees at 8 bases. This CDR3 has 18 residues. CDR1 and CDR2 from the germline V gene are SEHNR and FQNEAQ (reference sequence). The J segment lost 7 bases and the V segment lost 4 bases, leaving 18 bases of the junction unmatched. The CDR3 loop is CASSSLQRGQVLANEQFF. CDR3 bases: TGTGCCAGCAGCTCCCTTCAAAGGGGACAGGTCCTAGCGAATGAGCAGTTCTTC.

The chain has TRBV9 and TRBJ1-5; 7 bases are shared with TRBD1. Germline values: CDR1 SGDLS, CDR2 YYNGEE. The junction had 10 bases not matched to a gene; V was cut back by 3 bases and J by 1 base. The length of the CDR3 is 17 residues. CDR3 in DNA: TGTGCCAGCAGCGGACTCGTGCGCAGGGGGAGCAATCAGCCCCAGCATTTT. This codes for CASSGLVRRGSNQPQHF.

The chain has TRBV20-1 and TRBJ2-5; 7 positions match TRBD2. Gene TRBJ2-7 matches the end of the DNA better, so the J call may be wrong. Per the germline V gene, CDR1 is DFQATT and CDR2 is SNEGSKA (reference sequence). CDR3 length: 14 amino acids. CDR3 residues: CSARDGGGMVEQYF. The CDR3 coding sequence is TGCAGTGCTAGAGATGGGGGGGGGATGGTCGAGCAGTACTTC.

Only one count was recorded for this clonotype. The chain joins TRBV5-1 to TRBJ2-5, with 8 bases that match TRBD1. The DNA end is a closer match to TRBJ2-7, so the J assignment may be wrong. The CDR3 runs 14 residues. CDR1 and CDR2 from the germline V gene are SGHRS and YFSETQ. The CDR3 region is CASSFQGAHYEQYF. CDR3 nucleotide sequence: TGCGCCAGCAGCTTCCAGGGGGCCCACTACGAGCAGTACTTC.

The V and J genes are TRBV5-1 and TRBJ2-5, with D hard to call. Near its end, the DNA agrees better with TRBJ2-7, so the J call may be wrong. The CDR3 runs to 13 residues. Germline assignment: CDR1 SGHRS and CDR2 YFSETQ. The CDR3 is CASSVAKEYEQYF. Here the CDR3 DNA reads TGCGCCAGCAGCGTGGCCAAGGAATACGAGCAGTACTTC.

This clonotype was seen a handful of times. This sequence joins TRBV20-1 and TRBJ1-1; D not certain. Germline V gives CDR1 DFQATT, CDR2 SNEGSKA (reference sequence). The CDR3 is 13 residues long. Trimming stripped 6 bases from V and 4 bases from J, with 15 bases between. CDR3 nucleotides: TGCAGTGCGGAACCCCTGCAGTCCACTGAAGCTTTCTTT. Its protein is CSAEPLQSTEAFF.

A single count supports this clonotype. This chain links TRBV3-1 with TRBJ2-4; D not certain. The germline V gene encodes CDR1 LGHDT and CDR2 YNNKEL (reference sequence). Trimming stripped 0 bases from V and 13 bases from J, with 16 bases between. This CDR3 comprises 14 residues. CDR3: CASSQETFQEIQYF. The CDR3 bases are TGTGCCAGCAGCCAAGAGACATTCCAAGAGATCCAGTACTTC. Using reference TRBV3-1 and TRBJ2-4 for the parts outside the CDR3, the full variable domain is DTAVSQTPKYLVTQMGNDKSIKCEQNLGHDTMYWYKQDSKKFLKIMFSYNNKELIINETVPNRFSPKSPDKAHLNLHINSLELGDSAVYFCASSQETFQEIQYFGAGTRLSVL.

The chain combines TRBV12-3 or TRBV12-4 with TRBJ2-1; D is ambiguous. Trimming removed 7 bases from V and 6 bases from J, with 7 bases in between. The CDR3 has 11 residues. The CDR3 sequence: CASTYGNEQFF. DNA for the CDR3: TGTGCCAGCACATACGGCAATGAGCAGTTCTTC.

The rearrangement uses TRBV11-2 and TRBJ2-5; maybe TRBD1 (5 bases). Trimming stripped 9 bases from V and 11 bases from J, with 25 bases between. This CDR3 is built from 14 residues. CDR1 is SGHAT, CDR2 FQNNGV, per germline. The CDR3 DNA follows: TGTGCCAGTAGCCGTCCGGTTTTGGACAATGAGCAGTACTTC. This sequence encodes CASSRPVLDNEQYF.

The chain recombines TRBV15 with TRBJ2-7, with D perhaps TRBD1 (5 bases). Germline V gene data show CDR1 as LNHNV and CDR2 as YYDKDF (reference sequence). V lost 1 base, J lost 0 bases, and 7 bases lay in between. The CDR3 runs to 14 residues. The CDR3 coding sequence is TGTGCCACCAGCAGAGGACAGCTCTCCTACGAGCAGTACTTC. This encodes CATSRGQLSYEQYF. The whole variable domain, remainder taken from reference TRBV15 and TRBJ2-7, is DAMVIQNPRYQVTQFGKPVTLSCSQTLNHNVMYWYQQKSSQAPKLLFHYYDKDFNNEADTPDNFQSRRPNTSFCFLDIRSPGLGDTAMYLCATSRGQLSYEQYFGPGTRLTVT.

A few counts support this clonotype. V and J are TRBV6-5 and TRBJ2-5; 8 bases are a match to TRBD1. V was pared by 4 bases and J by 2 bases, with 6 bases of the junction left unmatched. CDR1 MNHEY and CDR2 SVGAGI come from the germline V gene. This CDR3 spans 15 amino acids. Written as DNA, the CDR3 is TGTGCCAGCAGTTTTACAGGGGGACAGCAAGAGACCCAGTACTTC. Its translation: CASSFTGGQQETQYF.

This clonotype turned up a few times. V and J are TRBV12-3 or TRBV12-4 and TRBJ2-7, with D unclear. CDR3 size: 14 residues. V was clipped by 5 bases and J by 7 bases, with 18 bases between them. The CDR3 DNA sequence: TGTGCCAGCAGTCCCTCTTCGACCCTCGGGGAGCAGTACTTC. This sequence encodes CASSPSSTLGEQYF.